The entry that follows covers one T cell receptor beta chain sequence. Time point here: peripheral blood 6 weeks after treatment start. Profiling relied on immunoSEQ multiplex PCR, and the TCRdb table lists in-frame clones only, not all of them. This table holds around 53,000 clones, 70% to 90% found once. These data belong to a study of PD-L1 blockade in urothelial cancer. Study overall: Atezolizumab therapy began for patients around 2014, dosed at 1,200 mg intravenously every 3 weeks. Blood drawn 3 weeks (second dose) and 6 weeks after treatment start was analyzed. Median T cell yield per blood sample was 141,255 cells. Most patients, about nine tenths of the roughly 29, were males with bladder-origin cancer.

Germline values: CDR1 KGHSY, CDR2 FQNENV. V was pared by 2 bases and J by 0 bases, with 1 base of the junction left unmatched. This CDR3 is built from 16 residues. The origin of this receptor is a man in his fifties with urothelial cancer. V usage is TRBV16 and J usage is TRBJ2-5; 12 bases align to TRBD2. This specimen consisted of PBMCs, obtained around atezolizumab (anti-PD-L1) treatment. CDR3 in amino acids: CASSQGLAGNQETQYF. CDR3 DNA sequence: TGTGCCAGCAGCCAAGGACTAGCGGGAAACCAAGAGACCCAGTACTTC.